This entry concerns a single T cell receptor beta chain. Its specificity is not known. Trimming took off 4 bases at V and 4 bases at J, with 15 bases between the two ends. CDR1 and CDR2 (germline): SGHTS, YDEGEE. The CDR3 covers 15 residues. These data are taken from a study of cytomegalovirus exposure and HLA in healthy donors. General observations from the study: Equally common other TCR beta chains were less clonally expanded than HLA-associated ones, a later analysis found. It was reportedly the case that the classifier diagnosed cytomegalovirus status with high specificity and sensitivity. Previously analyzed data showed that most TCR beta V segments were productive at a frequency of about 87% or about 30%. The later analysis indicated that the majority of CMV-associated TCR beta chains appeared HLA-restricted.

PCR employed 60 Vbeta and 13 Jbeta primers. Some clones are missing from TCRdb's copy, which holds only in-frame ones; the method was immunoSEQ multiplex PCR. Of 100,000 to 150,000 clones listed, roughly four fifths are singletons. This chain links TRBV5-8 with TRBJ2-1; D perhaps matches TRBD1 (5 bases). The sample taken for sequencing was PBMCs. The sequence was obtained from a boy aged 2 to 10 in good health and CMV-seronegative. Here the CDR3 reads CASSPFGREYNEQFF. DNA of the CDR3: TGTGCCAGCAGCCCATTTGGCAGGGAATACAATGAGCAGTTCTTC.